The 14 T cell receptor beta chains below come from one sample, sequenced in a study of blood T cell repertoires in COVID-19. Clones were read by immunoSEQ multiplex PCR, and TCRdb kept only the in-frame ones, dropping some. The table records a few hundred thousand clones, about 90% of them present only once. The sequenced sample consisted of PBMCs or T cells enriched from blood (not recorded which). The receptor source for this set is a young woman who had recovered from COVID-19.

The J gene is TRBJ1-1, the V gene TRBV5-1, with D possibly matching TRBD1 (6 bases). V was clipped by 4 bases and J by 1 base, with 14 bases between them. The CDR3 runs 15 residues. CDR1 and CDR2 (germline): SGHRS, YFSETQ. The CDR3 sequence is CASSPGGGGNTEAFF. CDR3 DNA sequence: TGCGCCAGCAGCCCGGGTGGGGGCGGGAACACTGAAGCTTTCTTT.

The chain employs TRBV29-1 and TRBJ2-7, with a possible D match to TRBD2 (6 bases). The V gene's germline CDR1 is SQVTM and CDR2 ANQGSEA. V gave up 6 bases and J gave up 3 bases, with 12 bases separating them. This CDR3 spans 12 amino acids. The CDR3 DNA follows: TGCAGCGTGCTTAGAGCGGGCTACGAGCAGTACTTC. It codes for CSVLRAGYEQYF.

The CDR3 coding sequence is TGTGCCAGCAGCTTAGAGGGACTGAGACGGGGCTACACCTTC. It is translated as CASSLEGLRRGYTF. The chain couples TRBV7-2 to TRBJ1-2, with a tentative D call TRBD1 (5 bases). Germline V gives CDR1 SGHTA, CDR2 FQGNSA. V gave up 1 base and J gave up 8 bases, with 14 bases separating them. There are 14 residues in the CDR3.

The V gene is TRBV7-9, the J gene TRBJ2-6, with 7 bases aligning to TRBD2. Germline V gives CDR1 SEHNR, CDR2 FQNEAQ (reference sequence). Trimming at V came to 8 bases and at J to 4 bases, leaving 14 bases not matched to a gene. CDR3 length: 17 amino acids. The DNA for the CDR3 is TGTGCCAGCTCTAGCGGCTTATCGGAATCCGGGGCCAACGTCCTGACTTTC. Translated, it gives CASSSGLSESGANVLTF.

This CDR3 is CASSLNRALGNTIYF. The CDR3, as DNA: TGTGCCAGCAGCTTGAACAGGGCATTGGGAAACACCATATATTTT. V usage is TRBV5-5 and J usage is TRBJ1-3, with D maybe TRBD1 (6 bases). The germline V gene has CDR1 SGHKS and CDR2 YYEKEE (reference sequence). The CDR3 length is 15 residues. Trimming removed 1 base from V and 4 bases from J, with 12 bases in between.

V gene TRBV5-1 combines with J gene TRBJ2-1; 11 nucleotides agree with TRBD2. CDR1 is SGHRS and CDR2 is YFSETQ in the germline V gene. After removal of 4 bases from V and 1 base from J, the junction contained 7 bases not matched to a gene. This CDR3 spans 17 amino acids. In DNA form, the CDR3 reads TGCGCCAGCAGCGTGGGACTAGCGGCATCTTCCTACAATGAGCAGTTCTTC. Protein product: CASSVGLAASSYNEQFF.

The CDR3 region is CASSLDGDSPLHF. DNA for the CDR3: TGTGCCAGCAGCCTGGACGGGGATTCACCCCTCCACTTT. J is TRBJ1-6 and V is TRBV5-5, with no clear D. The CDR3 runs to 13 residues. CDR1 and CDR2 from the germline V gene are SGHKS and YYEKEE (reference sequence). Trimming took 4 bases from V and 8 from J, leaving 10 bases between them.

V is TRBV19 and J is TRBJ1-5, with D uncertain. CDR1 is LNHDA and CDR2 is SQIVND in the germline V gene (reference sequence). V lost 7 bases to trimming and J lost 2 bases, with 12 bases between them. The CDR3 has 14 amino acids. The CDR3 here is CASNSAGGNQPQHF. The CDR3 DNA sequence: TGTGCCAGTAACTCGGCCGGAGGCAATCAGCCCCAGCATTTT.

This clone occurred once. The rearrangement joins TRBV15 to TRBJ2-1; D is perhaps TRBD2 (6 bases). Germline V lookup: CDR1 LNHNV, CDR2 YYDKDF (reference sequence). This CDR3 has 14 residues. Trimming took off 3 bases at V and 4 bases at J, with 10 bases between the two ends. The CDR3 loop reads CATSRPGTYNEQFF. CDR3 DNA sequence: TGTGCCACCAGCAGGCCCGGGACTTACAATGAGCAGTTCTTC.

The chain joins TRBV5-4 to TRBJ2-1; D unresolved. The CDR3 spans 14 residues. Germline V gene data show CDR1 as SGHNT and CDR2 as YYREEE (reference sequence). V was cut by 1 base and J by 8 bases, with 13 bases left in between. DNA for the CDR3: TGTGCCAGCAGCTTGTTCTCGGTCGCCGATGAGCAGTTCTTC. Encoded protein: CASSLFSVADEQFF.

The chain combines TRBV20-1 with TRBJ2-1; 8 nucleotides agree with TRBD2. The CDR3 is made up of 11 amino acids. CDR1 DFQATT and CDR2 SNEGSKA come from the germline V gene (reference sequence). Unmatched junction bases numbered 5, after V lost 7 bases and J lost 9 bases. Here the CDR3 reads CSVREDGEQFF. CDR3 DNA sequence: TGCAGTGTGCGGGAGGATGGTGAGCAGTTCTTC.

The V and J genes are TRBV7-9 and TRBJ1-6; no definite D call. CDR1 and CDR2 (germline): SEHNR, FQNEAQ (reference sequence). CDR3 length: 15 amino acids. V lost 3 bases and J lost 7, with 13 bases in between. The DNA for the CDR3 is TGTGCCAGCAGCTTTGGGTCCGGGTTAAATTCACCCCTCCACTTT. Encoded protein: CASSFGSGLNSPLHF.

The rearrangement links TRBV15 to TRBJ2-1, with unresolved D. V lost 0 bases, J lost 1 base, and 16 bases lay in between. The CDR3 covers 18 residues. Germline CDR1 reads LNHNV; CDR2 reads YYDKDF (reference sequence). CDR3 protein: CATSRDAELARSYNEQFF. CDR3 in DNA: TGTGCCACCAGCAGAGATGCCGAACTCGCGCGATCCTACAATGAGCAGTTCTTC.

The chain combines TRBV5-6 with TRBJ1-5; D unclear. Trimming removed 0 bases at V and 4 bases at J, with 14 bases between. This CDR3 region has 16 residues. Germline assignment: CDR1 SGHDT and CDR2 YYEEEE. The CDR3 bases are TGTGCCAGCAGCTTGGCCCTGGCGGGCACTAATCAGCCCCAGCATTTT. This translates into CASSLALAGTNQPQHF.